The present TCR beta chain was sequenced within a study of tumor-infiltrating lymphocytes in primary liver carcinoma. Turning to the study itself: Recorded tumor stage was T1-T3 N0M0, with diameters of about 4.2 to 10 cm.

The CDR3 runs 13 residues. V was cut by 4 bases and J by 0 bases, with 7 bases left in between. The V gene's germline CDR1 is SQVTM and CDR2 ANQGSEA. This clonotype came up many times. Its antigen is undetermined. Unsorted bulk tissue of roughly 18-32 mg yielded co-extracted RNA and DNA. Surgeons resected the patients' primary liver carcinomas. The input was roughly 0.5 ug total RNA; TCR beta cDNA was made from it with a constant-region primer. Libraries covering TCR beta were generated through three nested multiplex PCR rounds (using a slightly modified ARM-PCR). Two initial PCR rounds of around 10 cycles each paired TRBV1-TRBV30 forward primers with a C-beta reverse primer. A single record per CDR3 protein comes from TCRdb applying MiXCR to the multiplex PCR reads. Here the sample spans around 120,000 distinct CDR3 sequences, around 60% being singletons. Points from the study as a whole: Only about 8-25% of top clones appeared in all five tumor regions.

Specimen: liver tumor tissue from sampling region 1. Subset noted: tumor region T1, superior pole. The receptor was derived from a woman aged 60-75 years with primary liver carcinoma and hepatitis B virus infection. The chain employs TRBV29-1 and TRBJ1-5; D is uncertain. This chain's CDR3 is CSVGENSNQPQHF. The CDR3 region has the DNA TGCAGCGTTGGGGAAAATAGCAATCAGCCCCAGCATTTT.